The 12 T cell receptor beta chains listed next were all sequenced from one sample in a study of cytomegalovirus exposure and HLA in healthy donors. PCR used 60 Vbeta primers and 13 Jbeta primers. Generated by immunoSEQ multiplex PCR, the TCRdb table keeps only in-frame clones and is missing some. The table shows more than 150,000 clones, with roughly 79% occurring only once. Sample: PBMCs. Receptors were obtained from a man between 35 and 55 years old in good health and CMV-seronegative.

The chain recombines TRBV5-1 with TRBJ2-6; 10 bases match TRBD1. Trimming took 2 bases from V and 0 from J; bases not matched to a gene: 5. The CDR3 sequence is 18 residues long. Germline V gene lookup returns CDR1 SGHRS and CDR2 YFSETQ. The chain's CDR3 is CASSFGGQGYSGANVLTF. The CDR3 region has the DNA TGCGCCAGCAGCTTCGGGGGACAGGGGTACTCTGGGGCCAACGTCCTGACTTTC.

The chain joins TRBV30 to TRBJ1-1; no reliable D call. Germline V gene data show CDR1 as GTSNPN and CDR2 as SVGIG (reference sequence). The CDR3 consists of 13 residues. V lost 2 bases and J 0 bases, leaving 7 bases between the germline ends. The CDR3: CAWSLSVNTEAFF. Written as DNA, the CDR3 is TGTGCCTGGAGTTTGTCCGTGAACACTGAAGCTTTCTTT. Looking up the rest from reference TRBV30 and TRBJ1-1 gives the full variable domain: SQTIHQWPATLVQPVGSPLSLECTVEGTSNPNLYWYRQAAGRGLQLLFYSVGIGQISSEVPQNLSASRPQDRQFILSSKKLLLSDSGFYLCAWSLSVNTEAFFGQGTRLTVV.

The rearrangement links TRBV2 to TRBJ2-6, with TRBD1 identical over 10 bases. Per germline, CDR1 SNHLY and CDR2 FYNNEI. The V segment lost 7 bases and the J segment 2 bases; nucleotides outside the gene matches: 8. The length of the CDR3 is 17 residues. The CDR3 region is CASTPGQGKAGANVLTF. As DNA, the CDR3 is TGTGCCAGCACTCCGGGACAGGGGAAAGCTGGGGCCAACGTCCTGACTTTC.

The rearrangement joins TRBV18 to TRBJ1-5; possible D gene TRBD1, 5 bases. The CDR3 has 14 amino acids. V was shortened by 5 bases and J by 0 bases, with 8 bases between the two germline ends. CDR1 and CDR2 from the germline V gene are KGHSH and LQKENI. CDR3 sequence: CASSEQGSNQPQHF. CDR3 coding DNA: TGTGCCAGCTCAGAGCAGGGTAGCAATCAGCCCCAGCATTTT.

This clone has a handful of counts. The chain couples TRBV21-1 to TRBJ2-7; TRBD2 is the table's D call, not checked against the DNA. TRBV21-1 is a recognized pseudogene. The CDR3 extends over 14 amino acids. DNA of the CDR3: TGTGCCAGCAGCAAAGTCGTCCGGGTCTACGAGCAGTACTTC. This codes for CASSKVVRVYEQYF.

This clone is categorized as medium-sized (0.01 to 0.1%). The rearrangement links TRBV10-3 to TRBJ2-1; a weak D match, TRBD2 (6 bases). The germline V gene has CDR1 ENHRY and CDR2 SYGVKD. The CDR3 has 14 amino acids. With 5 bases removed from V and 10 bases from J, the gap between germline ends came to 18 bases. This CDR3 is CAISIYWDSEEQFF. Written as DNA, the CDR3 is TGTGCCATCAGTATTTACTGGGACTCTGAGGAGCAGTTCTTC.

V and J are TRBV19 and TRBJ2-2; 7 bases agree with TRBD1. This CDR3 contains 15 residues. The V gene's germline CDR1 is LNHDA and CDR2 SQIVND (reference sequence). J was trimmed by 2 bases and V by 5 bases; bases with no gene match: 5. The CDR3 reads CASSVTGTNTGELFF. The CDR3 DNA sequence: TGTGCCAGTAGTGTGACAGGGACAAACACCGGGGAGCTGTTTTTT. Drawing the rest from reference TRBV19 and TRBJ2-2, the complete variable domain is DGGITQSPKYLFRKEGQNVTLSCEQNLNHDAMYWYRQDPGQGLRLIYYSQIVNDFQKGDIAEGYSVSREKKESFPLTVTSAQKNPTAFYLCASSVTGTNTGELFFGEGSRLTVL.

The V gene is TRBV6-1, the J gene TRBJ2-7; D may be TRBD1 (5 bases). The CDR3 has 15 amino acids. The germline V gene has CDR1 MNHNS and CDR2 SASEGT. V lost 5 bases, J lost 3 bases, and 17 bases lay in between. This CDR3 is CASSHPWGGVYEQYF. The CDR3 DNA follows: TGTGCCAGCAGTCACCCTTGGGGCGGTGTCTACGAGCAGTACTTC.

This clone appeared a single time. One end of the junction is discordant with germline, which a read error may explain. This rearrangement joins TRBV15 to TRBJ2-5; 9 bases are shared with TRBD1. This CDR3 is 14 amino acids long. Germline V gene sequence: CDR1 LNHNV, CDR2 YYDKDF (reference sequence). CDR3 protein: CATSRHGQGQRPHF. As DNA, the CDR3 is TGTGCCACCAGCAGACACGGACAGGGGCAGCGCCCACACTTC.

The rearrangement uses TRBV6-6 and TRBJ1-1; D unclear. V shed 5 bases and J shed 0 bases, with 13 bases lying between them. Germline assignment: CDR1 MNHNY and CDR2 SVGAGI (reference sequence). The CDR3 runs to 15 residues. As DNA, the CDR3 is TGTGCCAGCAGTCGCGACGGACTCTTGAACACTGAAGCTTTCTTT. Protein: CASSRDGLLNTEAFF.

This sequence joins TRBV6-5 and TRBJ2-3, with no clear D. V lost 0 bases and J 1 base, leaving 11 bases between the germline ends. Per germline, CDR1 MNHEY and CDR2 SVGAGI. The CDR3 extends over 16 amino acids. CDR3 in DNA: TGTGCCAGCAGTTACTCGCTCCAGGCTGGCACAGATACGCAGTATTTT. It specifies CASSYSLQAGTDTQYF.

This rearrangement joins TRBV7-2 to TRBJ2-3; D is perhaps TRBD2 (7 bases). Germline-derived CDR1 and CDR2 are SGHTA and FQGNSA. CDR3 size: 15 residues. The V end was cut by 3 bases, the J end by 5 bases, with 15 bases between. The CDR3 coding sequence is TGTGCCAGCAGCTTTAAGGGGGGGCGCGAAGATACGCAGTATTTT. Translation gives CASSFKGGREDTQYF.